The T cell receptor (beta chain) under discussion was sequenced for a study of blood T cell repertoires in COVID-19. CDR1 and CDR2 (germline): MNHEY, SMNVEV (reference sequence). V lost 5 bases and J 8 bases, leaving 12 bases between the germline ends. This CDR3 comprises 12 residues. Data came from immunoSEQ multiplex PCR; TCRdb stores just in-frame clones and leaves some out. Of roughly 330,000 clones listed, around 92% are singletons. This chain links TRBV27 with TRBJ1-2; D is possibly TRBD1 (5 bases). The sample taken for sequencing was peripheral blood. The sequence came from a man between 18 and 35 years old who had recovered from COVID-19. DNA of the CDR3: TGTGCCAGCAGTCGGACATCAGGCGGCTACACCTTC. Its protein is CASSRTSGGYTF.